These T cell receptor beta chains were read from a single sample in a study of blood T cell repertoires in COVID-19. Sequenced by immunoSEQ multiplex PCR; TCRdb stores in-frame clones only, minus some. The sample has over 70,000 clones, 80% seen once. Sequencing was carried out using peripheral blood. These receptors were collected from a woman older than 75 with acute or convalescent COVID-19. The CDR3 runs from the conserved cysteine through the conserved F or W. Each record gives: V gene, clone size, J gene, D gene, CDR3 DNA, CDR3 protein. The D gene is left open where the match is weak. The size entry is marked missing in some rows and otherwise reads once, few, many or a size class.

TRBV6-4	.	TRBJ2-3	TRBD2	TGTGCCAGCAGTGACGTAGCGGGGGTGTCCACAGATACGCAGTATTTT	CASSDVAGVSTDTQYF
TRBV5-4	.	TRBJ1-4	TRBD1	TGTGCCAGCAGCTCCGGACAGGGTCGTGAAAAACTGTTTTTT	CASSSGQGREKLFF
TRBV6-5	.	TRBJ2-1	TRBD2	TGTGCCAGCAGGCCCGGGACTAGCGAAAACAATGAGCAGTTCTTC	CASRPGTSENNEQFF
TRBV6-5	.	TRBJ2-2	.	TGTGCCAGCAGTTACGAAGGGACTTCAGCTACCGGGGAGCTGTTTTTT	CASSYEGTSATGELFF
TRBV6-5	.	TRBJ1-2	.	TGTGCCAGCAAAGAGGGTCTTACTAACTATGGCTACACCTTC	CASKEGLTNYGYTF
TRBV9	once	TRBJ2-1	.	TGTGCCAGCAGTCCGATCCTAGTCTCCTACAATGAGCAGTTCTTC	CASSPILVSYNEQFF
TRBV6-4	.	TRBJ2-1	TRBD2	TGTGCCAGCAGTTCGACTAGCGGTCCCTACAATGAGCAGTTCTTC	CASSSTSGPYNEQFF
TRBV5-1	.	TRBJ2-5	TRBD1	TGCGCCAGCAGCTCCATAGGGCAGGGGGACCCCGGGGACTTC	CASSSIGQGDPGDF
TRBV6-1	.	TRBJ1-2	TRBD1	TGTGCCAGCAGTGCCGCGGTATTTACAGGGGGTAATGGCTACACCTTC	CASSAAVFTGGNGYTF
TRBV10-3	.	TRBJ1-2	TRBD1	TGTGCCATCAGTGCCCCCCGGGCGGCAGGGGGGTATGGCTACACCTTC	CAISAPRAAGGYGYTF
TRBV19	.	TRBJ2-1	TRBD1	TGTGCCAGTAGATCGGGGACAGGGTTTTCCAATGAGCAGTTCTTC	CASRSGTGFSNEQFF
TRBV18	once	TRBJ2-3	TRBD1	TGTGCCAGCTCACCACCGGGACAGACAGATACGCAGTATTTT	CASSPPGQTDTQYF
TRBV5-6	.	TRBJ2-2	.	TGTGCCAGCAGCAAAGGGGACATAAACACCGGGGAGCTGTTTTTT	CASSKGDINTGELFF
TRBV6-5	.	TRBJ1-1	TRBD1	TGTGCCCATAGGACAGGGGAGAACACTGAAGCTTTCTTT	CAHRTGENTEAFF
TRBV7-8	.	TRBJ1-5	.	TGTGCCAGCAGCTCCTGGGTTGGAGATAATAGCAATCAGCCCCAGCATTTT	CASSSWVGDNSNQPQHF
TRBV21-1	.	TRBJ2-7	.	TGTGCCAGCCAGAGCGGGCGGGGGGGAACCTACGAGCAGTACTTC	CASQSGRGGTYEQYF
TRBV12-5	.	TRBJ2-1	TRBD2	TGTGCTAGTGGTTCGGAACTAGCGGGAGGACTATACAATGAGCAGTTCTTC	CASGSELAGGLYNEQFF
TRBV27	.	TRBJ1-6	.	TGTGCCACCGCGGGGGGCTATAATTCACCCCTCCACTTT	CATAGGYNSPLHF
TRBV2	once	TRBJ2-1	TRBD1	TGTGCCAGCAGTGCGGAAGGGGGCACCTACAATGAGCAGTTCTTC	CASSAEGGTYNEQFF
TRBV7-3	.	TRBJ2-4	TRBD2	TGTGCCAGCAGCTTACTGTCGGGAGGCATTCAGTACTTC	CASSLLSGGIQYF
TRBV9	.	TRBJ2-1	TRBD2	TGTGCCAGCAGCCCGAGGACTAGCGGGGGCTACAATGAGCAGTTCTTC	CASSPRTSGGYNEQFF
TRBV20-1	.	TRBJ1-2	.	TGCAGTGCTAGAGATCGGGATGGCTACACCTTC	CSARDRDGYTF
TRBV6-5	.	TRBJ2-3	.	TGTGCCAGCAGTTACTCGATACAGGGCACAGATACGCAGTATTTT	CASSYSIQGTDTQYF
TRBV7-8	.	TRBJ2-1	TRBD2	TGTGCCAGCAGCTTAGGTGGCGGGAGGGTCCCTCCAAGTCCGTTCTTC	CASSLGGGRVPPSPFF
TRBV14	.	TRBJ1-1	.	TGTGCCAGCGGGGGCGGGAACACTGAAGCTTTCTTT	CASGGGNTEAFF
TRBV9	.	TRBJ2-1	TRBD2	TGTGCCAGCAGCGTATCGGGGGGAAGCTCCTACAATGAGCAGTTCTTC	CASSVSGGSSYNEQFF
TRBV18	.	TRBJ2-1	TRBD2	TGTGCCAGCGCCAATCAGTTTTCTAGCGGAAATGAGCAGTTCTTC	CASANQFSSGNEQFF
TRBV3-1/TRBV3-2	.	TRBJ1-4	TRBD1	TGTGCCAGCAGCCAACAAGACAGGGCCAATGAAAAACTGTTTTTT	CASSQQDRANEKLFF
TRBV18	.	TRBJ1-2	TRBD1	TGTGCCAGCTCATCCGCACAGGGGCAAAACTATGGCTACACCTTC	CASSSAQGQNYGYTF
TRBV5-1	.	TRBJ1-1	.	TGCGCCAGCAGCTTTCCAGGGTCGATTGAAGCTTTCTTT	CASSFPGSIEAFF
TRBV19	.	TRBJ1-5	TRBD1	TGTGCCAGTAGTATCAGACAGGGGATTAGCAATCAGCCCCAGCATTTT	CASSIRQGISNQPQHF
TRBV19	.	TRBJ1-2	TRBD1	TGTGCCAGTAGTATGGTCAGGGGGCGCGGGTATGGCTACACCTTC	CASSMVRGRGYGYTF
TRBV19	.	TRBJ2-2	.	TGTGCCAGTAGTATAGAGCACAGGGTTGCCGGGGAGCTGTTTTTT	CASSIEHRVAGELFF
TRBV6-5	.	TRBJ1-1	.	TGTGCCAGCAGTTACTCAGCCAACACTGAAGCTTTCTTT	CASSYSANTEAFF
TRBV3-1/TRBV3-2	.	TRBJ2-6	.	TGTGCCAGCAGCGCTTCTCCGGGACTGAACTCTGGGGCCAACGTCCTGACTTTC	CASSASPGLNSGANVLTF